The 30 T cell receptor beta chains given below trace back to one sample, sequenced in a study of blood T cell repertoires in COVID-19. TCRdb's table, derived via immunoSEQ multiplex PCR, lists solely in-frame clones and lacks some. This sample has 50,000 to 70,000 clones, with about nine tenths found just once. Sequenced material: peripheral blood. These receptor sequences come from a man aged 55-75 years with acute or convalescent COVID-19.

The CDR3 nucleotides read TGCAGCGTTGAAAAAGGGGTGGGTTACACTGAAGCTTTCTTT. This gives the protein CSVEKGVGYTEAFF. This chain connects TRBV29-1 to TRBJ1-1, with D possibly being TRBD1 (5 bases). The CDR3 is 14 amino acids. Deletions cut 2 bases from V and 3 bases from J, with 13 bases between. CDR1 SQVTM and CDR2 ANQGSEA come from the germline V gene.

This rearrangement joins TRBV28 to TRBJ1-3; the D gene is possibly TRBD1 (5 bases). The CDR3 consists of 14 residues. Trimming removed 2 bases from V and 5 bases from J, with 10 bases in between. From germline, CDR1 is MDHEN and CDR2 SYDVKM. CDR3 region: CASSLGGARNTIYF. CDR3 sequence (DNA): TGTGCCAGCAGTTTAGGAGGGGCACGAAACACCATATATTTT. The whole variable domain, remainder taken from reference TRBV28 and TRBJ1-3, is DVKVTQSSRYLVKRTGEKVFLECVQDMDHENMFWYRQDPGLGLRLIYFSYDVKMKEKGDIPEGYSVSREKKERFSLILESASTNQTSMYLCASSLGGARNTIYFGEGSWLTVV.

The chain combines TRBV10-3 with TRBJ2-1, with TRBD1 identical over 9 bases. CDR1 and CDR2 from the germline V gene are ENHRY and SYGVKD. The junction had 14 bases not matched to a gene; V was cut back by 10 bases and J by 7 bases. The CDR3 is 15 residues long. The CDR3 region is CATSDRDRARNEQFF. The DNA of the CDR3 is TGTGCCACCTCAGACCGGGACAGGGCTCGGAATGAGCAGTTCTTC.

CDR3 sequence: CASSPTNTGELFF. CDR3 sequence (DNA): TGTGCCAGCAGTCCCACTAACACCGGGGAGCTGTTTTTT. The chain links TRBV27 to TRBJ2-2; D is undetermined. Germline assignment: CDR1 MNHEY and CDR2 SMNVEV (reference sequence). The ends were cut back, 5 bases at V and 2 bases at J, with 6 bases in the middle. There are 13 residues in the CDR3.

The V gene is TRBV2, the J gene TRBJ2-1; TRBD2 might be the D (6 bases). CDR1 and CDR2 (germline): SNHLY, FYNNEI. The V and J ends lost 5 bases and 0 bases respectively, with 11 bases between them. The CDR3 consists of 15 residues. CDR3 region: CASSLASSSYNEQFF. CDR3 DNA sequence: TGTGCCAGCAGTCTAGCGTCGAGCTCCTACAATGAGCAGTTCTTC. Full variable domain (remainder filled in from reference TRBV2 and TRBJ2-1): EPEVTQTPSHQVTQMGQEVILRCVPISNHLYFYWYRQILGQKVEFLVSFYNNEISEKSEIFDDQFSVERPDGSNFTLKIRSTKLEDSAMYFCASSLASSSYNEQFFGPGTRLTVL.

The chain is built from TRBV2 and TRBJ1-6; D not certain. CDR1 and CDR2 (germline): SNHLY, FYNNEI. With 4 bases removed from V and 6 bases from J, the gap between germline ends came to 10 bases. This CDR3 contains 14 residues. The CDR3 bases are TGTGCCAGCAGTGCCTATGAAGCTAATTCACCCCTCCACTTT. Its protein is CASSAYEANSPLHF.

J is TRBJ2-3 and V is TRBV5-1; D is possibly TRBD1 (5 bases). CDR3 length: 14 residues. CDR1 SGHRS and CDR2 YFSETQ come from the germline V gene. Trimming removed 5 bases from V and 0 bases from J, with 10 bases in between. This CDR3 reads CASRDTVSTDTQYF. The CDR3, as DNA: TGCGCCAGCAGGGACACCGTGAGCACAGATACGCAGTATTTT.

J is TRBJ2-2 and V is TRBV2; 14 bases match TRBD2. This CDR3 is built from 16 residues. The germline CDR1 and CDR2 sequences are SNHLY and FYNNEI. The V and J ends lost 6 bases and 6 bases, in that order; junction bases with no gene match: 6. The CDR3 loop is CASSPEGLAGAGELFF. The CDR3 coding sequence is TGTGCCAGCAGCCCGGAGGGACTAGCGGGAGCCGGGGAGCTGTTTTTT.

The V gene is TRBV6-5, the J gene TRBJ1-1; 10 positions match TRBD1. V lost 7 bases, J lost 7 bases, and 6 bases stayed unmatched. This CDR3 has 13 residues. The germline gives CDR1 MNHEY, CDR2 SVGAGI. As DNA, the CDR3 is TGTGCCAGCAAGACAGGGGGCTCGGGTGAAGCTTTCTTT. Its translation: CASKTGGSGEAFF.

The chain joins TRBV7-2 to TRBJ2-1; D might be TRBD1 (6 bases). V shed 5 bases and J shed 6 bases, with 14 bases lying between them. In germline, CDR1 is SGHTA, CDR2 FQGNSA. The CDR3 totals 14 residues. CDR3 region: CASSQQGIGNEQFF. CDR3 in DNA: TGTGCCAGCAGCCAACAGGGTATTGGCAATGAGCAGTTCTTC.

The chain couples TRBV27 to TRBJ2-5; D may be TRBD2 (6 bases). The CDR3 covers 14 residues. V was trimmed by 0 bases and J by 10 bases, leaving 15 bases between them. Germline CDR1 reads MNHEY; CDR2 reads SMNVEV (reference sequence). In nucleotides, the CDR3 is TGTGCCAGCAGTTTATCGAGCAGGTGGACTATCCAGTACTTC. Its protein is CASSLSSRWTIQYF.

The chain carries TRBV30 and TRBJ1-5; no firm D call. CDR3 size: 13 residues. V lost 3 bases to trimming and J lost 4 bases, with 10 bases between them. Per germline, CDR1 GTSNPN and CDR2 SVGIG (reference sequence). For the CDR3, the DNA is TGTGCCTGGAGAACCGGGTTAAATCAGCCCCAGCATTTT. It is translated as CAWRTGLNQPQHF.

In DNA form, the CDR3 reads TGTGCCAGCAGCCGGGGCACCGGGACTAGACGTACAGATACGCAGTATTTT. It is translated as CASSRGTGTRRTDTQYF. This chain uses TRBV28 with TRBJ2-3, with 8 bases identical to TRBD2. V was clipped by 6 bases and J by 3 bases; unmatched bases: 14. Germline CDR1 and CDR2: MDHEN and SYDVKM. CDR3 length: 17 amino acids.

The genes are TRBV19 and TRBJ2-7; a weak D match, TRBD1 (6 bases). Deletions cut 3 bases from V and 0 bases from J, with 12 bases between. The CDR3 runs to 15 residues. The germline V gene encodes CDR1 LNHDA and CDR2 SQIVND (reference sequence). CDR3 sequence (DNA): TGTGCCAGTAGTATCGGACAGACTACCTCCTACGAGCAGTACTTC. This sequence encodes CASSIGQTTSYEQYF.

The chain carries TRBV7-9 and TRBJ2-1; D perhaps matches TRBD2 (5 bases). Germline V CDR1 and CDR2: SEHNR, FQNEAQ (reference sequence). Trimming shortened V by 5 bases and J by 12 bases, and 26 bases separated the two germline ends. The CDR3 extends over 16 amino acids. The CDR3 region is CASSPAQTVRAFRQFF. The CDR3 nucleotides are TGTGCCAGCAGCCCCGCCCAGACGGTGAGGGCATTTCGGCAGTTCTTC.

The genes are TRBV19 and TRBJ1-3; D perhaps matches TRBD1 (5 bases). Trimming pared 6 bases from V and 0 bases from J, leaving 12 bases between. The germline V gene encodes CDR1 LNHDA and CDR2 SQIVND (reference sequence). The CDR3 runs 15 residues. In nucleotides, the CDR3 is TGTGCCAGTAGAGTGGCCAGGGCCTCTGGAAACACCATATATTTT. Residues: CASRVARASGNTIYF. The variable domain in full, with the rest retrieved from reference TRBV19 and TRBJ1-3, is DGGITQSPKYLFRKEGQNVTLSCEQNLNHDAMYWYRQDPGQGLRLIYYSQIVNDFQKGDIAEGYSVSREKKESFPLTVTSAQKNPTAFYLCASRVARASGNTIYFGEGSWLTVV.

The chain employs TRBV7-3 and TRBJ2-1; 10 bases agree with TRBD2. Trimming at V came to 1 base and at J to 3 bases, leaving 12 bases not matched to a gene. This CDR3 region has 19 residues. In germline, CDR1 is SGHTA, CDR2 FQGTGA. The CDR3 region is CASSLMALRAGGYYNEQFF. CDR3 DNA: TGTGCCAGCAGCTTAATGGCGTTACGAGCGGGAGGGTACTACAATGAGCAGTTCTTC.

V is TRBV29-1 and J is TRBJ1-3; tentatively, D is TRBD1 (5 bases). Germline loops: CDR1 SQVTM, CDR2 ANQGSEA. CDR3 length equals 13 residues. V was clipped by 1 base and J by 2 bases, with 6 bases between them. CDR3 sequence (DNA): TGCAGCGTTGAAGCGGGGGCTGGAAACACCATATATTTT. It specifies CSVEAGAGNTIYF.

In this sample, this clone turned up a few times. The chain is built from TRBV4-1 and TRBJ2-7; 10 bases line up with TRBD1. The germline CDR1 and CDR2 sequences are MGHRA and YSYEKL. The CDR3 length is 14 residues. After removal of 8 bases from V and 2 bases from J, the junction contained 6 bases not matched to a gene. For the CDR3, the DNA is TGCGCCAGCTCCTGGGACAGGGGAACCTACGAGCAGTACTTC. The encoded protein is CASSWDRGTYEQYF.

The chain joins TRBV19 to TRBJ2-3; TRBD1 aligns across 9 bases. The CDR3 extends over 15 amino acids. Germline trimming cut 0 bases from V and 4 bases from J; bases unmatched to any gene: 2. The germline V gene has CDR1 LNHDA and CDR2 SQIVND (reference sequence). The CDR3 region is CASSIEGQGADTQYF. DNA of the CDR3: TGTGCCAGTAGTATAGAGGGACAGGGAGCAGATACGCAGTATTTT. The complete variable domain, with remaining parts taken from reference TRBV19 and TRBJ2-3, reads DGGITQSPKYLFRKEGQNVTLSCEQNLNHDAMYWYRQDPGQGLRLIYYSQIVNDFQKGDIAEGYSVSREKKESFPLTVTSAQKNPTAFYLCASSIEGQGADTQYFGPGTRLTVL.

This clone occurred once. V is TRBV5-1 and J is TRBJ2-1, with TRBD1 identical over 7 bases. Germline CDR1 and CDR2: SGHRS and YFSETQ. Trimming removed 0 bases from V and 9 bases from J; junction bases left unmatched: 9. The CDR3 sequence is 15 residues long. This chain's CDR3 is CASSLVDRSTGEQFF. DNA for the CDR3: TGCGCCAGCAGCTTGGTGGACAGGAGCACCGGTGAGCAGTTCTTC. Based on the CDR3 plus reference TRBV5-1 and TRBJ2-1, the full variable domain is KAGVTQTPRYLIKTRGQQVTLSCSPISGHRSVSWYQQTPGQGLQFLFEYFSETQRNKGNFPGRFSGRQFSNSRSEMNVSTLELGDSALYLCASSLVDRSTGEQFFGPGTRLTVL.

This chain joins TRBV6-5 and TRBJ2-7; D perhaps matches TRBD2 (5 bases). Trimming pared 8 bases from V and 3 bases from J, leaving 17 bases between. Germline V lookup: CDR1 MNHEY, CDR2 SVGAGI. The CDR3 covers 14 residues. The CDR3: CASQVGGSVYEQYF. CDR3 DNA: TGTGCCAGCCAAGTTGGTGGGAGCGTCTACGAGCAGTACTTC.

This chain uses TRBV7-9 with TRBJ2-3; 9 positions agree with TRBD2. The length of the CDR3 is 14 residues. J was trimmed by 5 bases and V by 5 bases; bases with no gene match: 5. The germline V gene encodes CDR1 SEHNR and CDR2 FQNEAQ (reference sequence). The CDR3 protein is CASSPSAGGDTQYF. The CDR3 bases are TGTGCCAGCAGCCCATCAGCGGGGGGAGATACGCAGTATTTT.

This rearrangement joins TRBV28 to TRBJ1-4; 8 nucleotides match TRBD1. CDR1 and CDR2 (germline): MDHEN, SYDVKM. The length of the CDR3 is 14 residues. The V and J ends lost 5 bases and 5 bases, in that order; junction bases with no gene match: 4. CDR3 sequence reads: CASSQTGVNEKLFF. The CDR3 nucleotides are TGTGCCAGCAGTCAGACAGGGGTGAATGAAAAACTGTTTTTT. The variable domain in full, with the rest retrieved from reference TRBV28 and TRBJ1-4, is DVKVTQSSRYLVKRTGEKVFLECVQDMDHENMFWYRQDPGLGLRLIYFSYDVKMKEKGDIPEGYSVSREKKERFSLILESASTNQTSMYLCASSQTGVNEKLFFGSGTQLSVL.

The V and J genes are TRBV28 and TRBJ1-5; TRBD1 matches 7 bases. Germline-derived CDR1 and CDR2 are MDHEN and SYDVKM. V dropped 6 bases and J dropped 1; count of bases not matched to a gene: 12. The CDR3 spans 17 residues. The CDR3 nucleotides read TGTGCCAGCAGCCTTACCATAACAGGGGCCAGCAATCAGCCCCAGCATTTT. Translated: CASSLTITGASNQPQHF.

The chain has TRBV13 and TRBJ2-1; D unclear. The CDR3 loop spans 11 amino acids. The V gene lost 6 bases and the J gene lost 8 bases, with 8 bases spanning the gap. CDR1 and CDR2 (germline): PRHDT, FYEKMQ (reference sequence). This CDR3 reads CASSNSDEQFF. As DNA, the CDR3 is TGTGCCAGCAGTAACAGTGATGAGCAGTTCTTC.

V usage is TRBV5-1 and J usage is TRBJ2-1; TRBD1 matches 9 bases. CDR3 size: 15 residues. J was trimmed by 4 bases and V by 0 bases; bases with no gene match: 2. Germline CDR1 and CDR2: SGHRS and YFSETQ. In DNA, the CDR3 is TGCGCCAGCAGCTTGGTTGGACAGGGGTACAATGAGCAGTTCTTC. It yields the protein CASSLVGQGYNEQFF.

The chain couples TRBV24-1 to TRBJ2-1; maybe TRBD2 (6 bases). This CDR3 has 14 residues. Germline V gene sequence: CDR1 KGHDR, CDR2 SFDVKD. Trimming removed 6 bases from V and 5 bases from J, with 13 bases in between. The CDR3 coding sequence is TGTGCCACCAGTCAGGAGGGCCGGCACAATGAGCAGTTCTTC. This sequence encodes CATSQEGRHNEQFF.

The V gene is TRBV27, the J gene TRBJ2-1; TRBD2 matches 12 bases. The CDR3 contains 17 residues. The germline V gene has CDR1 MNHEY and CDR2 SMNVEV (reference sequence). The junction had 6 bases not matched to a gene; V was cut back by 5 bases and J by 1 base. The CDR3 protein is CASSRQTSGSSYNEQFF. CDR3 DNA sequence: TGTGCCAGCAGTAGGCAGACTAGCGGGAGTTCCTACAATGAGCAGTTCTTC.

This chain connects TRBV4-2 to TRBJ2-6, with a tentative D call TRBD2 (7 bases). This CDR3 has 15 residues. CDR1 is LGHNA and CDR2 is YNFKEQ in the germline V gene. The germline V and J ends were trimmed by 5 bases and 4 bases, with 12 bases remaining between them. CDR3 DNA: TGTGCCAGCAGCAAGGGGGGGTCCGGGGCCAACGTCCTGACTTTC. Translation gives CASSKGGSGANVLTF.